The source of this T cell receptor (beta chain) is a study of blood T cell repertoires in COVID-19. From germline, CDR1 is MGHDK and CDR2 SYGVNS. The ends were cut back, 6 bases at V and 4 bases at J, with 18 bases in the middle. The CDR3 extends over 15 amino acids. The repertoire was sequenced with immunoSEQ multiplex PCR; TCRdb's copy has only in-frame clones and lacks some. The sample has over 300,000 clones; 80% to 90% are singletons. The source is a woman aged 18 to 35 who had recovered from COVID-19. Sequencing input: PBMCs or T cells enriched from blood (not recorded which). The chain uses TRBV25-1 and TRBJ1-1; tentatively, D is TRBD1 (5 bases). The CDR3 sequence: CASRLGAGRPTEAFF. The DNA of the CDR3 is TGTGCCAGCAGATTAGGTGCAGGGCGGCCCACTGAAGCTTTCTTT.